These T cell receptor beta chains were read from a single sample in a study of CD8+ T cells in alopecia areata. The method was immunoSEQ multiplex PCR; TCRdb's version includes in-frame clones alone and lacks a portion of them. The sample contains about 180,000 clones, approximately 50% of which appear only once. Here the sequenced sample was CD8+ T cells sorted from blood, taken around week 52, from a patient treated with tofacitinib. The receptors originated from a human donor with alopecia areata. The CDR3 runs from the conserved cysteine through the conserved F or W. A D gene is named only where the DNA matches it firmly. Clone size, where shown, is once, few, many, or a class for clones that have expanded.

d_call	cdr3_length	v_call	j_call	clone_size	cdr3_aa	cdr3_nt
-	14	TRBV5-1	TRBJ2-1	-	CASSDGGDLDEQFF	TGCGCCAGCAGTGATGGGGGAGATTTGGATGAGCAGTTCTTC
TRBD2	16	TRBV27	TRBJ2-1	-	CASTYVGGSQNNEQFF	TGTGCCAGCACTTATGTCGGGGGGAGTCAAAACAATGAGCAGTTCTTC
-	14	TRBV7-9	TRBJ2-7	-	CASSSLVGSYEQYF	TGTGCCAGCAGCTCCTTAGTAGGGTCCTACGAGCAGTACTTC
-	15	TRBV18	TRBJ1-2	-	CASSPRGNAAKGYTF	TGTGCCAGCTCACCACGAGGGAATGCTGCTAAAGGCTACACCTTC
-	12	TRBV15	TRBJ1-2	-	CATSREGWGYTF	TGTGCCACCAGCAGAGAGGGCTGGGGCTACACCTTC
TRBD1	12	TRBV6-5	TRBJ2-7	-	CASRGQGYEQYF	TGTGCCAGCAGGGGACAGGGTTACGAGCAGTACTTC
-	13	TRBV30	TRBJ1-5	-	CAWSALGNQPQHF	TGTGCCTGGAGCGCCCTCGGCAATCAGCCCCAGCATTTT
TRBD2	15	TRBV5-1	TRBJ2-3	-	CASSLVGGNTDTQYF	TGCGCCAGCAGCTTGGTCGGGGGGAACACAGATACGCAGTATTTT
-	16	TRBV15	TRBJ1-1	-	CATSSGGGRMNTEAFF	TGTGCCACCAGCAGTGGGGGGGGACGGATGAACACTGAAGCTTTCTTT
-	15	TRBV19	TRBJ2-1	-	CATTLEGGLGDEQFF	TGTGCCACCACACTTGAGGGGGGATTGGGTGATGAGCAGTTCTTC
-	13	TRBV2	TRBJ2-1	-	CASNEGSYNEQFF	TGTGCCAGCAACGAGGGTTCCTACAATGAGCAGTTCTTC
-	12	TRBV2	TRBJ2-1	few	CASSEGYNEQFF	TGTGCCAGCAGTGAGGGATACAATGAGCAGTTCTTC
-	14	TRBV7-2	TRBJ2-5	few	CASSSGRDQETQYF	TGTGCCAGCAGCTCGGGAAGGGACCAAGAGACCCAGTACTTC
-	11	TRBV27	TRBJ2-5	few	CASSLGETQYF	TGTGCCAGCAGTTTAGGCGAGACCCAGTACTTC
-	13	TRBV27	TRBJ2-7	few	CASSLSAYYEQYF	TGTGCCAGCAGTTTATCCGCCTACTACGAGCAGTACTTC
-	12	TRBV7-2	TRBJ1-5	-	CASSLAGQPQHF	TGTGCCAGCAGCTTAGCCGGTCAGCCCCAGCATTTT
TRBD2	16	TRBV5-1	TRBJ2-2	-	CASSLEGLAGSPELFF	TGCGCCAGCAGCTTGGAGGGACTAGCGGGGTCCCCGGAGCTGTTTTTT
-	15	TRBV27	TRBJ2-3	-	CASSQTGTLGEGQYF	TGTGCCAGCAGTCAAACCGGGACTCTGGGGGAAGGGCAGTATTTT
TRBD2	15	TRBV9	TRBJ2-5	few	CASTTSGGFQETQYF	TGTGCCAGCACGACTAGCGGGGGATTTCAGGAGACCCAGTACTTC
TRBD2	19	TRBV4-1	TRBJ2-1	-	CASSQAIAGVPFSYNEQFF	TGCGCCAGCAGCCAAGCGATAGCGGGGGTGCCCTTCTCCTACAATGAGCAGTTCTTC
-	15	TRBV5-1	TRBJ2-3	-	CASSLQGLGTDTQYF	TGCGCCAGCAGCTTGCAGGGTTTAGGCACAGATACGCAGTATTTT
-	13	TRBV6-5	TRBJ2-1	-	CASSYLGGNEQFF	TGTGCCAGCAGTTACTTAGGGGGCAATGAGCAGTTCTTC
-	17	TRBV2	TRBJ2-6	-	CASSEGQGFSGANVLTF	TGTGCCAGCAGTGAAGGACAAGGGTTCTCTGGGGCCAACGTCCTGACTTTC
-	13	TRBV7-7	TRBJ2-5	-	CASSFNQGETQYF	TGTGCTAGCAGCTTCAACCAGGGAGAGACCCAGTACTTC
TRBD1	13	TRBV7-9	TRBJ2-7	-	CASSPTDRDEQYF	TGTGCCAGCAGCCCCACTGACAGGGACGAGCAGTACTTC
-	13	TRBV29-1	TRBJ2-7	-	CSVTGLFTYEQYF	TGCAGCGTGACAGGCCTTTTCACCTACGAGCAGTACTTC
-	15	TRBV5-1	TRBJ1-6	once	CASSSRQVHGSPLHF	TGCGCCAGCAGCTCGAGACAGGTCCACGGCTCACCCCTCCACTTT
-	14	TRBV7-2	TRBJ1-5	-	CASSLRDGNQPQHF	TGTGCCAGCAGCTTAAGGGACGGCAATCAGCCCCAGCATTTT
-	17	TRBV23-1	TRBJ2-2	-	CASSHHPFRGHTGELFF	TGCGCCAGCAGTCATCACCCCTTCCGTGGGCACACCGGGGAGCTGTTTTTT
-	14	TRBV19	TRBJ2-7	few	CASSSTVNHYEQYF	TGTGCCAGTAGTTCCACAGTTAACCACTACGAGCAGTACTTC
-	15	TRBV5-1	TRBJ2-3	-	CASSSPGRRADTQYF	TGCGCCAGCAGCTCCCCGGGCCGGAGAGCAGATACGCAGTATTTT
TRBD1	16	TRBV15	TRBJ2-5	-	CATSRALGQVEETQYF	TGTGCCACCAGCAGAGCTCTTGGACAGGTCGAAGAGACCCAGTACTTC
-	14	TRBV5-6	TRBJ2-3	-	CASSFDSGTDTQYF	TGTGCCAGCAGCTTCGATAGTGGCACAGATACGCAGTATTTT
-	16	TRBV5-5	TRBJ2-3	-	CASSLATGTSTDTQYF	TGTGCCAGCAGCTTGGCTACAGGGACTAGCACAGATACGCAGTATTTT
TRBD2	14	TRBV6-1	TRBJ2-2	-	CASSGGMDTGELFF	TGTGCCAGTAGCGGGGGGATGGACACCGGGGAGCTGTTTTTT
-	15	TRBV30	TRBJ2-6	-	CAWSVPASGANVLTF	TGTGCCTGGAGTGTACCCGCCTCTGGGGCCAACGTCCTGACTTTC
-	13	TRBV7-8	TRBJ1-5	-	CASSLSPPDSQHF	TGTGCCAGCAGCTTATCCCCCCCTGATTCCCAGCATTTT
TRBD1	14	TRBV5-1	TRBJ2-5	-	CASSSGTVQETQYF	TGCGCCAGCAGCTCCGGGACAGTACAAGAGACCCAGTACTTC
-	13	TRBV5-6	TRBJ1-5	few	CASSRDLNQPQHF	TGTGCCAGCAGCCGGGACTTAAATCAGCCCCAGCATTTT
-	14	TRBV14	TRBJ2-1	-	CASSQVRMASEQFF	TGTGCCAGCAGCCAAGTGAGAATGGCTAGTGAGCAGTTCTTC
TRBD1	18	TRBV30	TRBJ1-5	-	CAWPSPTGGRARNQPQHF	TGTGCCTGGCCATCCCCGACAGGGGGCCGGGCGCGCAATCAGCCCCAGCATTTT
-	12	TRBV13	TRBJ1-6	-	CASSLQGTPLHF	TGTGCCAGCAGCCTACAGGGAACACCCCTCCACTTT
-	16	TRBV30	TRBJ1-3	-	CAWSVLAGNSGNTIYF	TGTGCCTGGAGTGTACTCGCCGGAAACTCTGGAAACACCATATATTTT
-	11	TRBV14	TRBJ2-1	-	CASSQGNEQFF	TGTGCCAGCAGCCAAGGGAATGAGCAGTTCTTC
-	11	TRBV7-2	TRBJ1-1	-	CASSAWTEAFF	TGTGCCAGCAGCGCCTGGACGGAAGCTTTCTTT
-	14	TRBV11-2	TRBJ2-1	-	CASSLGPGRNEQFF	TGTGCCAGCAGCTTAGGGCCAGGGAGGAATGAGCAGTTCTTC
TRBD1	13	TRBV6-5	TRBJ2-7	-	CASGIGQGGEQYF	TGTGCCAGCGGAATAGGACAGGGGGGCGAGCAGTACTTC
TRBD1	14	TRBV7-9	TRBJ2-7	few	CASSALGQAWEQYF	TGTGCCAGCAGTGCGCTGGGACAGGCCTGGGAGCAGTACTTC
-	15	TRBV27	TRBJ2-2	-	CASSLRTANTGELFF	TGTGCCAGCAGTCTGAGGACAGCGAACACCGGGGAGCTGTTTTTT
-	13	TRBV5-1	TRBJ1-1	-	CASSFQVNTEAFF	TGCGCCAGCAGTTTCCAGGTGAACACTGAAGCTTTCTTT
TRBD1	14	TRBV7-9	TRBJ2-2	few	CASSLGQITGELFF	TGTGCCAGCAGCTTGGGACAGATCACCGGGGAGCTGTTTTTT
TRBD1	13	TRBV29-1	TRBJ2-4	few	CSVEGQAKNIQYF	TGCAGCGTTGAGGGACAGGCCAAAAACATTCAGTACTTC
-	15	TRBV19	TRBJ1-4	few	CASSMELAPNEKLFF	TGTGCCAGTAGTATGGAGCTTGCCCCTAATGAAAAACTGTTTTTT
-	14	TRBV30	TRBJ1-3	-	CAWNEGLNGNTIYF	TGTGCCTGGAACGAGGGGTTGAATGGAAACACCATATATTTT
TRBD2	13	TRBV27	TRBJ2-3	-	CASGERGADTQYF	TGTGCCAGCGGTGAGCGGGGAGCAGATACGCAGTATTTT
-	15	TRBV19	TRBJ2-1	-	CASSIEPLSSSEQFF	TGTGCCAGTAGTATTGAGCCCCTTAGCTCCAGTGAGCAGTTCTTC
-	12	TRBV11-3	TRBJ2-1	-	CASSLGGGEQFF	TGTGCCAGCAGCTTGGGCGGAGGGGAGCAGTTCTTC
TRBD1	18	TRBV7-2	TRBJ2-7	few	CASSPEAPRDRVAYEQYF	TGTGCCAGCAGCCCAGAAGCCCCCCGGGACAGGGTGGCCTACGAGCAGTACTTC